This T cell receptor beta chain derives from a study of human T cells and chemical hapten exposure. General study results and limits: Among expanded TCRs, significantly more large CDR3 similarity clusters formed than among controls.

Regarding time point: patch test 1, 2 weeks after DPC sensitization. Indicated treatment: therapeutic diphenylcyclopropenone sensitization with weekly scalp DPC. Unseparated into fractions, whole blood served as the source from which total RNA was extracted. The ends were cut back, 2 bases at V and 1 base at J, with 8 bases in the middle. Germline V gene data show CDR1 as MNHEY and CDR2 as SVGEGT. The CDR3 runs to 14 residues. Authors' data handling: Between about 23,224 and 750,000 TCRs appeared in each sample, and the median stood at roughly 95,000. TCRdb used MiXCR to reprocess the RACE reads, holding one entry per CDR3 protein. Clone size and V and J calls follow TCRdb, not the original study. This table has some 50,000 distinct CDR3 sequences, over 7.5% appearing once. This clonotype was seen more than once but under ten times. Its antigen is currently unknown.

The receptor was isolated from a woman in her 40s with alopecia areata. Some clones in this sample may be carry-over from other donors' samples. This rearrangement joins TRBV6-2 or TRBV6-3 to TRBJ1-1; D is possibly TRBD1 (5 bases). Sequencing used whole blood, obtained in connection with sensitization to the hapten diphenylcyclopropenone (DPC). CDR3 bases: TGTGCCAGCAGTTACGACAGCCAGAACACTGAAGCTTTCTTT. Translated: CASSYDSQNTEAFF.